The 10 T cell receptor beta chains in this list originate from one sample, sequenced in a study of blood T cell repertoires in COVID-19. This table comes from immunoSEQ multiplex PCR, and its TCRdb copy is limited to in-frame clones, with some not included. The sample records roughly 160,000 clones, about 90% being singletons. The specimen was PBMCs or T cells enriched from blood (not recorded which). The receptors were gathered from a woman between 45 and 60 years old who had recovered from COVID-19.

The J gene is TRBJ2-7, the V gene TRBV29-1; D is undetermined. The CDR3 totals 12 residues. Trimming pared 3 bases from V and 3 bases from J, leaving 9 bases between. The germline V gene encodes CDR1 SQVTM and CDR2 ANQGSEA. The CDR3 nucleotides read TGCAGCGTTGAGAGTGATGGCTACGAGCAGTACTTC. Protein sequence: CSVESDGYEQYF.

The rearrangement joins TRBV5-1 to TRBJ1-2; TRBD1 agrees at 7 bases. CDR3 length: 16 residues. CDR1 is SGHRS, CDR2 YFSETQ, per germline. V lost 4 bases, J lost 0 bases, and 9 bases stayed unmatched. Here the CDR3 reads CASSAGGTQANYGYTF. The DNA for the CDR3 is TGCGCCAGCAGCGCAGGGGGTACCCAGGCTAACTATGGCTACACCTTC.

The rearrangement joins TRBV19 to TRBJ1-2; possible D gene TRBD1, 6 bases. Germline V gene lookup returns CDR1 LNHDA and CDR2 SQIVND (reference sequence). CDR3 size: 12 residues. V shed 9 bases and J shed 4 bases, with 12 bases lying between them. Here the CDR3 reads CASRGPIYGYTF. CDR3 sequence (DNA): TGTGCCAGCAGGGGACCGATCTATGGCTACACCTTC.

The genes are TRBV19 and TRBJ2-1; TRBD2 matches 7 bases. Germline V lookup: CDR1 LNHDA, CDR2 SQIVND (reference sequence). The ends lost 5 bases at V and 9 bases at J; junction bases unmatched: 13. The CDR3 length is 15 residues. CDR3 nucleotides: TGTGCCAGTAGTGCGGGAGCCCGGCCCTCAATTGAGCAGTTCTTC. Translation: CASSAGARPSIEQFF.

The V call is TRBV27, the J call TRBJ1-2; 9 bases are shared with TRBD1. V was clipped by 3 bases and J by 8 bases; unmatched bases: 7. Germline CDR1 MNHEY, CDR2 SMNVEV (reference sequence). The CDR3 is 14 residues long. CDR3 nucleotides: TGTGCCAGCAGTTTGAGACAGGGGGTTTTAGGCTACACCTTC. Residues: CASSLRQGVLGYTF.

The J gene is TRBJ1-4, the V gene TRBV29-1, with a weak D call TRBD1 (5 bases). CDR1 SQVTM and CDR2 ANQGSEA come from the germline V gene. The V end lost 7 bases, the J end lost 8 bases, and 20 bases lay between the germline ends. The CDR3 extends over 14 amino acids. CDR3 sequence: CSGARPGAGEKLFF. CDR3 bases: TGCAGCGGTGCCCGACCTGGGGCGGGAGAAAAACTGTTTTTT.

In nucleotides, the CDR3 is TGTGCCAGCAGTTTCCGTGCGGCCAAAAACATTCAGTACTTC. Residues: CASSFRAAKNIQYF. The chain has TRBV6-2 or TRBV6-3 and TRBJ2-4; unclear D gene. The CDR3 extends over 14 amino acids. Trimming stripped 4 bases from V and 1 base from J, with 8 bases between. Germline CDR1 reads MNHEY; CDR2 reads SVGEGT.

DNA of the CDR3: TGTGCCAGCAGTGAGGCCTTGGTGTACTATGGCTACACCTTC. It specifies CASSEALVYYGYTF. The chain recombines TRBV2 with TRBJ1-2, with D hard to call. V lost 3 bases to trimming and J lost 3 bases, with 11 bases between them. The CDR3 runs to 14 residues. Germline V gives CDR1 SNHLY, CDR2 FYNNEI.

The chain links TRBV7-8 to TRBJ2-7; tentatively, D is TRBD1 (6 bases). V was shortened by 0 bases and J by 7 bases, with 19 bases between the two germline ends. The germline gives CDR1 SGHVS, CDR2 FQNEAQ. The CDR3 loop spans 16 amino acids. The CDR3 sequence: CASSLAWGQVPVEQYF. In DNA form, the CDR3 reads TGTGCCAGCAGCTTAGCGTGGGGGCAAGTACCGGTTGAGCAGTACTTC.

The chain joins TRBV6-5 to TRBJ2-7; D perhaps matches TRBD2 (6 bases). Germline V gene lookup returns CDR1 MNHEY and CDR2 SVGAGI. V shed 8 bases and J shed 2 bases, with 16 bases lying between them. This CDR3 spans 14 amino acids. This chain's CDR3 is CASLPGTSAYEQYF. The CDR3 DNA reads TGTGCCAGCCTACCCGGGACTTCGGCCTACGAGCAGTACTTC.